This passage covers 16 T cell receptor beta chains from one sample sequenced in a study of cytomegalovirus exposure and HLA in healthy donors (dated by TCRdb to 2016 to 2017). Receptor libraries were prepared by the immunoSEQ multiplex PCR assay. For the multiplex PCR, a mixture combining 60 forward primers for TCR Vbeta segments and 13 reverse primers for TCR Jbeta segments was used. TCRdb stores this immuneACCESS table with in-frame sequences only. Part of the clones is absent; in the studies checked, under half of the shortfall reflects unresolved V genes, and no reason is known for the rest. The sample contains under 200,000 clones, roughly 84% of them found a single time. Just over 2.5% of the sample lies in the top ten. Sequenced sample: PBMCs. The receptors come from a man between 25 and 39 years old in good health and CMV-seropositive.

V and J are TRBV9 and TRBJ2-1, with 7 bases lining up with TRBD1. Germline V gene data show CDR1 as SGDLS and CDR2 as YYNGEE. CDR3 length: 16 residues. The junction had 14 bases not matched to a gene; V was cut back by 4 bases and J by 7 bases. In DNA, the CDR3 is TGTGCCAGCAGCCCAAGCGGCAGGGGGTTTTTGAATGAGCAGTTCTTC. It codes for CASSPSGRGFLNEQFF.

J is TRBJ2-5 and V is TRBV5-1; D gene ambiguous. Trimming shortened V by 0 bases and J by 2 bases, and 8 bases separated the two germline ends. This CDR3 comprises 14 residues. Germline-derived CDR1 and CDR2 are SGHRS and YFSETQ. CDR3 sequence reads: CASSLAWAQETQYF. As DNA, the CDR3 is TGCGCCAGCAGCTTGGCGTGGGCACAAGAGACCCAGTACTTC.

The chain's CDR3 is CASSWNRDRGMGNYGYTF. The CDR3 coding sequence is TGTGCCAGCAGCTGGAACCGGGACAGGGGTATGGGTAACTATGGCTACACCTTC. The chain employs TRBV13 and TRBJ1-2; TRBD1 matches 10 bases. The CDR3 is 18 residues long. CDR1 is PRHDT, CDR2 FYEKMQ, per germline (reference sequence). The V segment lost 4 bases and the J segment 1 base; nucleotides outside the gene matches: 12.

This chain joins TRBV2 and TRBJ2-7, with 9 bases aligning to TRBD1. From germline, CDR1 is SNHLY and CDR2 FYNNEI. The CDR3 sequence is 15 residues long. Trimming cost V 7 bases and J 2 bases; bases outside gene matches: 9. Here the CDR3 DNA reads TGTGCCAGCAAGTCCGCCAGGACAGGGGCCTACGAGCAGTACTTC. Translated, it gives CASKSARTGAYEQYF.

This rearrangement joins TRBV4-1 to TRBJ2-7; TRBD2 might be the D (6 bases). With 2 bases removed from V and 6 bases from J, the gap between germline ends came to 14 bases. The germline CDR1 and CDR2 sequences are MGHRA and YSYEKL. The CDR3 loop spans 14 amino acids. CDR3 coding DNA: TGCGCCAGCAGCCAAAAGAGGTCGGGAGCCGAGCAGTACTTC. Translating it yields CASSQKRSGAEQYF.

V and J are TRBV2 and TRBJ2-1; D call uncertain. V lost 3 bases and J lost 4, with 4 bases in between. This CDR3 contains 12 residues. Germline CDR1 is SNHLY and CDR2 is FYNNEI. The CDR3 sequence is CASSDPYNEQFF. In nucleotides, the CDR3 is TGTGCCAGCAGTGACCCTTACAATGAGCAGTTCTTC.

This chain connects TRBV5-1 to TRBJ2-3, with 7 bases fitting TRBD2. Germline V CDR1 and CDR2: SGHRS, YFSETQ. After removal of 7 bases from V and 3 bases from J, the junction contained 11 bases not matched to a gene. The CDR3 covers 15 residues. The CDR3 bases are TGCGCCAGCGGCGAGGGAACTAGCGTAACAGATACGCAGTATTTT. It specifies CASGEGTSVTDTQYF. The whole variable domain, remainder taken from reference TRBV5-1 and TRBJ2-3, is KAGVTQTPRYLIKTRGQQVTLSCSPISGHRSVSWYQQTPGQGLQFLFEYFSETQRNKGNFPGRFSGRQFSNSRSEMNVSTLELGDSALYLCASGEGTSVTDTQYFGPGTRLTVL.

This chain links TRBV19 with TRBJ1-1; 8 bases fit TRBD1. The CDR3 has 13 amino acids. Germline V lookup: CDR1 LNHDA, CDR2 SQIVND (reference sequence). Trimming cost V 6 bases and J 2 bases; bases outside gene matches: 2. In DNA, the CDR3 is TGTGCCAGTAGGACAGGGGAAAACACTGAAGCTTTCTTT. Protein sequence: CASRTGENTEAFF. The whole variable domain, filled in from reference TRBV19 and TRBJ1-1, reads DGGITQSPKYLFRKEGQNVTLSCEQNLNHDAMYWYRQDPGQGLRLIYYSQIVNDFQKGDIAEGYSVSREKKESFPLTVTSAQKNPTAFYLCASRTGENTEAFFGQGTRLTVV.

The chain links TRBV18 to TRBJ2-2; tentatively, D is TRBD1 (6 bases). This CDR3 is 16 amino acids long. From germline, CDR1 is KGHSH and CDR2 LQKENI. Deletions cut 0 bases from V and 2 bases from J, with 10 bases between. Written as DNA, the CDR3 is TGTGCCAGCTCACCACCGCGACAGGTCAACACCGGGGAGCTGTTTTTT. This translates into CASSPPRQVNTGELFF.

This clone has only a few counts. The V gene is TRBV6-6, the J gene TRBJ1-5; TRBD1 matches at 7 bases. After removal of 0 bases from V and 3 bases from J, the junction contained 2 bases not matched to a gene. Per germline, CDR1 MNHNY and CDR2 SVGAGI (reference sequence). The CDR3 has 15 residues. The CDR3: CASSYSGQHNQPQHF. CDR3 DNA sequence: TGTGCCAGCAGTTACTCGGGACAGCACAATCAGCCCCAGCATTTT.

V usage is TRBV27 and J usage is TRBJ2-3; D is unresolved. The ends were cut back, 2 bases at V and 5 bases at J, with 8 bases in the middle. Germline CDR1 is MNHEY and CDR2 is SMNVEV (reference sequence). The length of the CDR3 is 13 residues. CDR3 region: CASSLPPGDTQYF. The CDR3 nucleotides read TGTGCCAGCAGTTTACCACCGGGAGATACGCAGTATTTT.

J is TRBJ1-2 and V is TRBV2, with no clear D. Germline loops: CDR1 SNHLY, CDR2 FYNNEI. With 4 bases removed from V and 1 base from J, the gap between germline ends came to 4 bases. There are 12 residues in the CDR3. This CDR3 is CASSANNYGYTF. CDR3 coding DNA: TGTGCCAGCAGTGCAAATAACTATGGCTACACCTTC.

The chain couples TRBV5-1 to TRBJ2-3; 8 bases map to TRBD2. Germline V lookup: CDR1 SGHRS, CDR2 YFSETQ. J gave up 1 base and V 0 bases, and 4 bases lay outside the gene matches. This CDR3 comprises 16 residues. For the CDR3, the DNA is TGCGCCAGCAGCTTGGGATGGCGGGAGGGCACAGATACGCAGTATTTT. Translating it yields CASSLGWREGTDTQYF.

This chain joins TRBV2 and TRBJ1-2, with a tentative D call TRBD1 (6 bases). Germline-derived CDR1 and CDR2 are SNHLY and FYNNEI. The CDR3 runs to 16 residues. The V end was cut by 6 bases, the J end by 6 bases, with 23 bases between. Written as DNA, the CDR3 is TGTGCCAGCAGCTATGGCCGGGACATCACAGCGAATGGCTACACCTTC. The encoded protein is CASSYGRDITANGYTF.

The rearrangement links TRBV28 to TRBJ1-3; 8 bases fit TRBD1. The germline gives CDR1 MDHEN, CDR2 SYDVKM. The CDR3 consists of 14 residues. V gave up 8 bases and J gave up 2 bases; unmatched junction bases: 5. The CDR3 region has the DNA TGTGCCAGCCTTGGACAGGGTGCTGGAAACACCATATATTTT. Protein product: CASLGQGAGNTIYF.

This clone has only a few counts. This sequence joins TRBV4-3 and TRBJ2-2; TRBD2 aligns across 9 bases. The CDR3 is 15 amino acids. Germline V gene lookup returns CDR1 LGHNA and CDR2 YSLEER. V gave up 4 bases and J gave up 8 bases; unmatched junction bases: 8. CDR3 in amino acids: CASSPLAGDGGELFF. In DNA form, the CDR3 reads TGCGCCAGCAGCCCATTAGCGGGAGACGGAGGGGAGCTGTTTTTT.